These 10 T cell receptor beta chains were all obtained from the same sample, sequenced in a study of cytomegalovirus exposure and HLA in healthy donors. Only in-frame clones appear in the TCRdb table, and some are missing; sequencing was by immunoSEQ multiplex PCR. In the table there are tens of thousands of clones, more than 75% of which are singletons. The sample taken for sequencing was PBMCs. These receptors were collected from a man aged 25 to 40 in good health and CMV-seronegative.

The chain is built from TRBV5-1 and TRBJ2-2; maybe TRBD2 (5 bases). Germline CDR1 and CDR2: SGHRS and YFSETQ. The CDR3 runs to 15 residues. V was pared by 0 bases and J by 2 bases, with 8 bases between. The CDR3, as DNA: TGCGCCAGCAGCTTGGATGCGGGCAACACCGGGGAGCTGTTTTTT. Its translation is CASSLDAGNTGELFF.

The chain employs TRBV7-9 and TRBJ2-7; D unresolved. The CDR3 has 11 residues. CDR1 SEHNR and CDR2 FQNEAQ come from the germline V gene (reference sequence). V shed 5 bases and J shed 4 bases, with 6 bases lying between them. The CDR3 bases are TGTGCCAGCAGCACAGAATACGAGCAGTACTTC. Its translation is CASSTEYEQYF.

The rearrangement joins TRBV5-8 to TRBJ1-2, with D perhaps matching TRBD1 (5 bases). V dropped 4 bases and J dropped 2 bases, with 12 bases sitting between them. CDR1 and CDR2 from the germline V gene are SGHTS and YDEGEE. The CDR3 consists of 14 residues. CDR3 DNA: TGTGCCAGCAGCCCCGTTTCAGGGAACTATGGCTACACCTTC. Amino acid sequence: CASSPVSGNYGYTF. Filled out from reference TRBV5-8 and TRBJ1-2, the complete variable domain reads EAGVTQSPTHLIKTRGQQATLRCSPISGHTSVYWYQQALGLGLQFLLWYDEGEERNRGNFPPRFSGRQFPNYSSELNVNALELEDSALYLCASSPVSGNYGYTFGSGTRLTVV.

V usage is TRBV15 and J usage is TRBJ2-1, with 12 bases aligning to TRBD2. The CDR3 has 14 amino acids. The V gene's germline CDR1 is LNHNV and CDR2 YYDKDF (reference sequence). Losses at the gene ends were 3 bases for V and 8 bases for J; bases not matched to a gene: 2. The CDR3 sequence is CATSRGTSGYEQFF. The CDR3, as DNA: TGTGCCACCAGCAGGGGGACTAGCGGGTATGAGCAGTTCTTC.

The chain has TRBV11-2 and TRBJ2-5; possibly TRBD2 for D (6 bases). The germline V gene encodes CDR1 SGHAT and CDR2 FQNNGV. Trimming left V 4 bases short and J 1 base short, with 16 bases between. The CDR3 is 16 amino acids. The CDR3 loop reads CASSSPVLAAQETQYF. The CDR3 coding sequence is TGTGCCAGCAGCTCCCCGGTGTTAGCGGCCCAAGAGACCCAGTACTTC. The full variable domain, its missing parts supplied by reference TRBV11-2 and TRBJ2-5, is EAGVAQSPRYKIIEKRQSVAFWCNPISGHATLYWYQQILGQGPKLLIQFQNNGVVDDSQLPKDRFSAERLKGVDSTLKIQPAKLEDSAVYLCASSSPVLAAQETQYFGPGTRLLVL.

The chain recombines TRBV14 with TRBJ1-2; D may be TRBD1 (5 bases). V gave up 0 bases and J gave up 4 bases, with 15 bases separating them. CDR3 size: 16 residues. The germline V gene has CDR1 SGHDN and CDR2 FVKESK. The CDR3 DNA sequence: TGTGCCAGCAGCCAAGATCGGACAAGTAGAAGCTATGGCTACACCTTC. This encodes CASSQDRTSRSYGYTF.

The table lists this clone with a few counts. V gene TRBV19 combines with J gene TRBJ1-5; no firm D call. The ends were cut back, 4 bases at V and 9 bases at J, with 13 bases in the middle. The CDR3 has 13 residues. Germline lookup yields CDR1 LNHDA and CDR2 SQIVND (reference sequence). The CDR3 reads CASSRNQVPPQHF. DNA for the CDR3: TGTGCCAGTAGTAGGAATCAGGTGCCGCCCCAGCATTTT.

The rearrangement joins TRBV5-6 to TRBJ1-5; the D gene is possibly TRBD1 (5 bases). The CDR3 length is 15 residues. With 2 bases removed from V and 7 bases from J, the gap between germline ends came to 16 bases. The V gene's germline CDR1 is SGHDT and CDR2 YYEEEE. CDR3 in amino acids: CASSFSTGGEQPQHF. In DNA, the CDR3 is TGTGCCAGCAGCTTTTCCACCGGGGGGGAACAGCCCCAGCATTTT.

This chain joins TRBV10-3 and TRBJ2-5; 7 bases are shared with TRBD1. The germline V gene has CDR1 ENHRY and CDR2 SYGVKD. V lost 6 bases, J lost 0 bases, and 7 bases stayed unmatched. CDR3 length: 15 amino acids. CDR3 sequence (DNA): TGTGCCATCAGAAAAACAGGGGAGTACCAAGAGACCCAGTACTTC. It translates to CAIRKTGEYQETQYF.

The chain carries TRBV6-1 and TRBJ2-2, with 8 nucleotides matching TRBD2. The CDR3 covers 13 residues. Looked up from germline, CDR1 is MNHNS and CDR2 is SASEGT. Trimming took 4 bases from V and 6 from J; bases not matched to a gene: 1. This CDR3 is CASSGTSSGELFF. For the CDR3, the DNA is TGTGCCAGCAGTGGGACTAGCTCCGGGGAGCTGTTTTTT.